Each of the 23 T cell receptor beta chains below was sequenced from the same sample in a study of Graves' ophthalmopathy and Graves' hyperthyroidism. RNA transcripts provided the template for amplifying TCR beta CDR3 regions. HTBI-primed RT-PCR formed the first round, and a multiplex PCR formed the second. TCRdb reprocessed the multiplex PCR reads via MiXCR and lists one record per CDR3 protein. The sample includes 680,000 or so distinct CDR3 sequences, 22% of them seen just once. The specimen was peripheral blood. These receptor sequences come from a woman aged 18-35 years with stable Graves' hyperthyroidism. Some clones in this sample may be carry-over from other donors' samples.

J is TRBJ2-7 and V is TRBV12-3 or TRBV12-4, with 14 bases lining up with TRBD2. Germline trimming cut 6 bases from V and 4 bases from J; bases unmatched to any gene: 5. The CDR3 extends over 15 amino acids. The CDR3 DNA reads TGTGCCAGCAGGCAGGGACTAGCGGGAGAGTACGAGCAGTACTTC. Protein sequence: CASRQGLAGEYEQYF.

Ten or more counts support this clonotype. This chain links TRBV6-5 with TRBJ2-7; TRBD1 agrees at 8 bases. This CDR3 spans 15 amino acids. V lost 6 bases to trimming and J lost 5 bases; unmatched junction nucleotides: 12. Germline V gives CDR1 MNHEY, CDR2 SVGAGI. Here the CDR3 reads CASSQDRVGKDEQYF. In DNA form, the CDR3 reads TGTGCCAGCAGCCAGGACAGGGTGGGGAAGGACGAGCAGTACTTC.

The chain has TRBV20-1 and TRBJ2-7, with D unclear. Germline loops: CDR1 DFQATT, CDR2 SNEGSKA (reference sequence). The CDR3 is 13 residues long. Trimming cost V 6 bases and J 6 bases, with 18 bases left between them. The CDR3 DNA follows: TGCAGTGCCTTCCCCGAAGTGGTTGCCGAGCAGTACTTC. Amino acids: CSAFPEVVAEQYF.

The rearrangement joins TRBV9 to TRBJ1-2, with 8 bases lining up with TRBD1. J lost 7 bases, V lost 4 bases, and 9 bases had no gene match. This CDR3 has 14 residues. Per germline, CDR1 SGDLS and CDR2 YYNGEE. The CDR3 region has the DNA TGTGCCAGCAGCTCCTGGACAGGGACGAGTGGCTACACCTTC. This encodes CASSSWTGTSGYTF.

This clonotype was seen many times. The chain links TRBV11-2 to TRBJ2-7; 10 positions agree with TRBD2. The length of the CDR3 is 16 residues. Germline trimming cut 5 bases from V and 7 bases from J; bases unmatched to any gene: 14. The germline V gene has CDR1 SGHAT and CDR2 FQNNGV. The CDR3 sequence is CASSPPNLAGVREQYF. Written as DNA, the CDR3 is TGTGCCAGCAGCCCGCCCAATCTAGCGGGAGTGCGGGAGCAGTACTTC.

The sample holds many counts of this clonotype. The genes are TRBV6-2 or TRBV6-3 and TRBJ2-7; D call uncertain. CDR3 length: 12 residues. Deletions cut 8 bases from V and 5 bases from J, with 13 bases between. Germline V lookup: CDR1 MNHEY, CDR2 SVGEGT. The CDR3 here is CASLDYEDEQYF. DNA of the CDR3: TGTGCCAGCTTGGATTACGAGGACGAGCAGTACTTC.

This clonotype was detected many times. This CDR3 reads CANRGLGETQYF. The CDR3 coding sequence is TGTGCCAACAGGGGGTTGGGAGAGACCCAGTACTTC. This rearrangement joins TRBV27 to TRBJ2-5; 8 bases line up with TRBD1. V lost 10 bases, J lost 4 bases, and 5 bases stayed unmatched. Germline-derived CDR1 and CDR2 are MNHEY and SMNVEV (reference sequence). This CDR3 is 12 amino acids long.

This clonotype appeared many times. The chain is built from TRBV12-3 or TRBV12-4 and TRBJ1-1; no firm D call. The CDR3 runs 11 residues. The ends were cut back, 8 bases at V and 5 bases at J, with 9 bases in the middle. CDR3 sequence: CASGVLTEAFF. The CDR3 DNA reads as TGTGCCAGCGGGGTGTTAACTGAAGCTTTCTTT.

This clonotype has a handful of counts. This chain links TRBV6-2 or TRBV6-3 with TRBJ1-1; 10 nucleotides align to TRBD1. The CDR3 runs to 13 residues. The germline V gene encodes CDR1 MNHEY and CDR2 SVGEGT. The junction had 7 bases not matched to a gene; V was cut back by 5 bases and J by 10 bases. CDR3 coding DNA: TGTGCCAGCAGTGTGGGACAGGGGCTCGGAGCTTTCTTT. Translation gives CASSVGQGLGAFF.

The CDR3 is CASSVSVGPQHF. As DNA, the CDR3 is TGTGCCAGCAGCGTGTCTGTGGGGCCCCAGCATTTT. The rearrangement links TRBV7-8 to TRBJ1-5; no clear D gene. The CDR3 consists of 12 residues. Trimming pared 5 bases from V and 9 bases from J, leaving 11 bases between. CDR1 is SGHVS and CDR2 is FQNEAQ in the germline V gene.

This clonotype was detected only once. The chain links TRBV12-3 or TRBV12-4 to TRBJ1-2; 8 bases are a match to TRBD1. The CDR3 totals 16 residues. J gave up 0 bases and V 4 bases, and 7 bases lay outside the gene matches. The CDR3 nucleotides read TGTGCCAGCAGTTCTCCCGGGACAGGCTCTAACTATGGCTACACCTTC. Its translation is CASSSPGTGSNYGYTF.

In its sample, this clonotype was seen many times. V and J are TRBV6-1 and TRBJ1-5; D gene unclear. CDR3 length: 16 residues. Germline V gives CDR1 MNHNS, CDR2 SASEGT. V was cut by 5 bases and J by 2 bases, with 16 bases left in between. The CDR3 region has the DNA TGTGCCAGCAGTAGTCTAAGGGAGAGGGGCAATCAGCCCCAGCATTTT. The encoded protein is CASSSLRERGNQPQHF.

A few counts support this clonotype. This chain connects TRBV7-9 to TRBJ2-7, with D unclear. Germline V gene sequence: CDR1 SEHNR, CDR2 FQNEAQ (reference sequence). V was clipped by 1 base and J by 9 bases, with 7 bases between them. CDR3 length equals 11 residues. The CDR3 sequence: CASSLDRGQYF. The DNA for the CDR3 is TGTGCCAGCAGCTTAGACAGAGGGCAGTACTTC.

The V gene is TRBV4-2, the J gene TRBJ2-7; TRBD2 agrees at 9 bases. V lost 0 bases, J lost 4 bases, and 10 bases stayed unmatched. Germline V gene sequence: CDR1 LGHNA, CDR2 YNFKEQ. The CDR3 runs to 17 residues. CDR3 sequence reads: CASSQDGTSGSYYEQYF. DNA of the CDR3: TGTGCCAGCAGCCAAGATGGAACTAGCGGGTCCTATTACGAGCAGTACTTC.

This clonotype has a count of ten or more. This rearrangement joins TRBV20-1 to TRBJ2-4; maybe TRBD1 (5 bases). In germline, CDR1 is DFQATT, CDR2 SNEGSKA (reference sequence). V was pared by 0 bases and J by 5 bases, with 14 bases between. The CDR3 runs 15 residues. The CDR3 protein is CSAREAVQGQNIQYF. The CDR3, as DNA: TGCAGTGCTAGAGAGGCTGTGCAGGGCCAAAACATTCAGTACTTC.

This clonotype was recorded many times. V gene TRBV12-3 or TRBV12-4 combines with J gene TRBJ1-1; unclear D gene. V was clipped by 10 bases and J by 4 bases, with 10 bases between them. The CDR3 has 11 amino acids. CDR3 region: CATGSATEAFF. The CDR3 region has the DNA TGTGCCACCGGCTCGGCCACTGAAGCTTTCTTT.

This clonotype was detected ten times or more. V usage is TRBV2 and J usage is TRBJ2-5; the D is unclear. The V end was cut by 6 bases, the J end by 5 bases, with 13 bases between. Looked up from germline, CDR1 is SNHLY and CDR2 is FYNNEI. The CDR3 has 13 amino acids. CDR3 bases: TGTGCCAGCAGCGGATACTCCCAGGAGACCCAGTACTTC. It specifies CASSGYSQETQYF.

This clonotype was seen many times. The chain has TRBV12-3 or TRBV12-4 and TRBJ2-7; D is perhaps TRBD2 (8 bases). The CDR3 contains 13 residues. The germline V and J ends were trimmed by 7 bases and 13 bases, with 23 bases remaining between them. In nucleotides, the CDR3 is TGTGCCAGCAAACCGGGAGGGGGCTTAGGCCAATACTTC. Encoded protein: CASKPGGGLGQYF.

This clonotype was recorded many times. The V and J genes are TRBV7-2 and TRBJ1-6, with TRBD1 identical over 9 bases. The CDR3 contains 14 residues. V shed 4 bases, J shed 10 bases, and the junction held 5 bases outside the gene matches. Germline V CDR1 and CDR2: SGHTA, FQGNSA. The DNA of the CDR3 is TGTGCCAGCAGCTGGAAGGGACAGGGATCACCCCTCCACTTT. It encodes CASSWKGQGSPLHF.

The table lists this clonotype with many counts. The chain is built from TRBV5-1 and TRBJ2-7; D is perhaps TRBD1 or TRBD2 (6 bases each). CDR3 length: 15 residues. From germline, CDR1 is SGHRS and CDR2 YFSETQ. Trimming cost V 0 bases and J 2 bases, with 12 bases left between them. CDR3 loop: CASSLDPGAPYEQYF. The CDR3 coding sequence is TGCGCCAGCAGCTTGGACCCGGGGGCCCCCTACGAGCAGTACTTC. Based on the CDR3 plus reference TRBV5-1 and TRBJ2-7, the full variable domain is KAGVTQTPRYLIKTRGQQVTLSCSPISGHRSVSWYQQTPGQGLQFLFEYFSETQRNKGNFPGRFSGRQFSNSRSEMNVSTLELGDSALYLCASSLDPGAPYEQYFGPGTRLTVT.

The V and J genes are TRBV29-1 and TRBJ1-2, with a tentative D call TRBD1 (5 bases). V lost 3 bases and J lost 7, with 12 bases in between. Germline V lookup: CDR1 SQVTM, CDR2 ANQGSEA. CDR3 length: 12 residues. DNA for the CDR3: TGCAGCGTTGACGCAGACGGGGGTGGCTACACCTTC. Translation gives CSVDADGGGYTF. The whole variable domain, filled in from reference TRBV29-1 and TRBJ1-2, reads SAVISQKPSRDICQRGTSLTIQCQVDSQVTMMFWYRQQPGQSLTLIATANQGSEATYESGFVIDKFPISRPNLTFSTLTVSNMSPEDSSIYLCSVDADGGGYTFGSGTRLTVV.

This clonotype came up many times. This chain joins TRBV5-1 and TRBJ2-7; D remains ambiguous. CDR1 is SGHRS, CDR2 YFSETQ, per germline. The CDR3 runs 12 residues. Trimming took 4 bases from V and 6 from J, leaving 11 bases between them. CDR3 sequence reads: CASSRTEAEQYF. The CDR3 DNA reads TGCGCCAGCAGCCGGACCGAGGCCGAGCAGTACTTC.

This clonotype was seen many times. V usage is TRBV5-5 and J usage is TRBJ1-6; weak D call: TRBD1 (5 bases). The V end lost 3 bases, the J end lost 0 bases, and 13 bases lay between the germline ends. The CDR3 is 17 amino acids. The germline gives CDR1 SGHKS, CDR2 YYEKEE (reference sequence). CDR3 sequence: CASSWGPASSYNSPLHF. CDR3 in DNA: TGTGCCAGCAGCTGGGGACCGGCCTCCTCCTATAATTCACCCCTCCACTTT.